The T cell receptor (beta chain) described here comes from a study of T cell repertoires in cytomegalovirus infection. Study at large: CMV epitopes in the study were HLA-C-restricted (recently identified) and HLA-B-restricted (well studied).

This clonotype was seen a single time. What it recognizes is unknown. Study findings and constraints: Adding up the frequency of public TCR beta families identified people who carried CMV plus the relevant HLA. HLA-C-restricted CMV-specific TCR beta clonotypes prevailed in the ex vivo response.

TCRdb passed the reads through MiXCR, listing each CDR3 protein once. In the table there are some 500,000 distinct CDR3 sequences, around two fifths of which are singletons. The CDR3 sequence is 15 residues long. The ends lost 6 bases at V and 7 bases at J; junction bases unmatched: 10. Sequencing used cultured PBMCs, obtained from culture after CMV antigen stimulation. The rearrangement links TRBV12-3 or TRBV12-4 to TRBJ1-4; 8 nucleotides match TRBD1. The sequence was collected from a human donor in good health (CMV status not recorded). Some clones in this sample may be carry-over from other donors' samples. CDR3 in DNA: TGTGCCAGCAGCTCAGGGGGCCGAAGAGGTGAAAAACTGTTTTTT. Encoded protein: CASSSGGRRGEKLFF.